A selection of T cell receptor beta chains follows, all from one sample in a study of cytomegalovirus exposure and HLA in healthy donors. The protocol was immunoSEQ multiplex PCR, while the TCRdb copy is restricted to in-frame clones and leaves out a portion. The profile covers some 170,000 clones, with approximately 80% appearing a single time and roughly 4.7% taken by the ten largest. Specimen: PBMCs. These receptor sequences come from a man aged 25 to 40 in good health and CMV-seronegative. The CDR3 runs from the conserved cysteine through the conserved F or W. D genes are given only for firm matches. The size field is filled for only some rows; it gives once, few, many or a size class.

>TRBD2|.|TRBJ2-7|TRBV27
CASSDPGTSGTYEQYF
TGTGCCAGCAGCGACCCCGGGACTAGCGGGACCTACGAGCAGTACTTC
>TRBD2|.|TRBJ2-1|TRBV19
CASKGREGNEQFF
TGTGCCAGTAAGGGGCGGGAGGGCAATGAGCAGTTCTTC
>TRBD2|once|TRBJ2-2|TRBV9
CASSVVLSGGGHTGELFF
TGTGCCAGCAGCGTAGTCTTAAGTGGCGGGGGGCACACCGGGGAGCTGTTTTTT
>TRBD2|.|TRBJ2-7|TRBV7-9
CASSLRTSASHEQYF
TGTGCCAGCAGCTTACGAACTAGCGCGTCCCACGAGCAGTACTTC
>.|.|TRBJ2-2|TRBV14
CASSQRGQVTGELFF
TGTGCCAGCAGCCAGCGGGGGCAAGTCACCGGGGAGCTGTTTTTT
>TRBD1|.|TRBJ1-1|TRBV9
CASSGTGRTEAFF
TGTGCCAGCAGCGGGACAGGGCGCACTGAAGCTTTCTTT
>TRBD1|few|TRBJ1-4|TRBV5-6
CASSSERTGENEKLFF
TGTGCCAGCAGCTCGGAAAGGACAGGGGAAAATGAAAAACTGTTTTTT
>.|once|TRBJ1-2|TRBV9
CASSAGGAGGYTF
TGTGCCAGCAGCGCTGGGGGGGCGGGGGGCTACACCTTC
>.|.|TRBJ1-3|TRBV7-6
CASSPLNRGSENTIYF
TGTGCCAGCAGCCCATTGAATCGGGGGTCGGAAAACACCATATATTTT
>.|.|TRBJ1-2|TRBV9
CASSREGGREGYTF
TGTGCCAGCAGCCGAGAAGGAGGTCGGGAGGGCTACACCTTC
>TRBD1|few|TRBJ1-5|TRBV5-6
CASSLTGVAYQPQHF
TGTGCCAGCAGCCTCACAGGGGTCGCATATCAGCCCCAGCATTTT
>.|.|TRBJ1-1|TRBV4-1
CASSTTSGNTEAFF
TGCGCCAGCAGCACCACGTCGGGGAACACTGAAGCTTTCTTT
>TRBD1|.|TRBJ1-3|TRBV19
CASSITGVSGNTIYF
TGTGCCAGTAGTATAACAGGGGTCTCTGGAAACACCATATATTTT
>.|.|TRBJ1-2|TRBV18
CASSPNPGNGYTF
TGTGCCAGCTCACCAAATCCAGGGAATGGCTACACCTTC
>.|few|TRBJ2-1|TRBV5-6
CASTPRRRYEQFF
TGTGCCAGTACCCCCCGGCGGAGGTATGAGCAGTTCTTC
>.|.|TRBJ1-5|TRBV28
CASSRDGGSLSNQPQHF
TGTGCCAGCAGTCGCGACGGGGGATCCCTTAGCAATCAGCCCCAGCATTTT
>TRBD2|few|TRBJ2-3|TRBV9
CASSVGPSGRAADTQYF
TGTGCCAGCAGCGTAGGGCCTAGCGGGAGGGCTGCAGATACGCAGTATTTT
>TRBD1|.|TRBJ1-2|TRBV7-8
CASSLPGQGRYTF
TGTGCCAGCAGCTTACCCGGACAGGGCCGCTACACCTTC
>TRBD2|.|TRBJ2-2|TRBV9
CASSDRLAGGNTGELFF
TGTGCCAGCAGCGACCGACTAGCGGGAGGTAACACCGGGGAGCTGTTTTTT
>.|once|TRBJ2-7|TRBV4-3
CASSQEDSPTGYEQYF
TGCGCCAGCAGCCAAGAGGACTCTCCGACGGGGTACGAGCAGTACTTC
>.|.|TRBJ2-7|TRBV10-3
CAISETGGHVYEQYF
TGTGCCATCAGTGAAACGGGGGGACATGTGTACGAGCAGTACTTC
>.|.|TRBJ2-2|TRBV28
CASSFKTGELFF
TGTGCCAGCAGTTTTAAAACCGGGGAGCTGTTTTTT
>TRBD1|.|TRBJ1-5|TRBV7-8
CASSLGQKLQVRNQPQHF
TGTGCCAGCAGCTTGGGACAGAAGCTCCAAGTTAGGAATCAGCCCCAGCATTTT
>.|.|TRBJ2-2|TRBV13
CASSLGGGRVTGELFF
TGTGCCAGCAGCTTGGGGGGGGGCCGCGTGACCGGGGAGCTGTTTTTT
>.|.|TRBJ1-2|TRBV2
CASSAFTGTYGYTF
TGTGCCAGCAGTGCGTTTACAGGGACCTATGGCTACACCTTC
>TRBD1|few|TRBJ1-6|TRBV5-8
CASSRGQGETGSPLHF
TGTGCCAGCAGCCGTGGACAGGGAGAAACGGGTTCACCCCTCCACTTT
>.|.|TRBJ2-5|TRBV4-3
CASSQGGPAETQYF
TGCGCCAGCAGCCAAGGGGGCCCGGCCGAGACCCAGTACTTC
>TRBD2|.|TRBJ2-1|TRBV25-1
CASGLAGYNEQFF
TGTGCCAGCGGACTAGCGGGATACAATGAGCAGTTCTTC
>.|few|TRBJ1-5|TRBV2
CASRARQVNQPQHF
TGTGCCAGCAGGGCCCGACAGGTCAATCAGCCCCAGCATTTT
>TRBD2|.|TRBJ2-4|TRBV14
CASSPPGGNIQYF
TGTGCCAGCAGCCCGCCGGGGGGAAACATTCAGTACTTC
>.|.|TRBJ1-1|TRBV9
CASSFGGRTEAFF
TGTGCCAGCAGCTTCGGGGGGAGGACTGAAGCTTTCTTT
>.|.|TRBJ1-1|TRBV7-6
CASSMGMAEAFF
TGTGCCAGCAGCATGGGCATGGCTGAAGCTTTCTTT
>.|.|TRBJ1-6|TRBV6-5
CASSSQGSSPLHF
TGTGCCAGCAGTTCTCAGGGGAGTTCACCCCTCCACTTT
>TRBD1|.|TRBJ1-1|TRBV19
CASSRPGQLNTEAFF
TGTGCCAGTAGTCGCCCGGGACAGCTGAACACTGAAGCTTTCTTT
>.|.|TRBJ1-2|TRBV7-9
CASSARTGYGYTF
TGTGCCAGCAGCGCACGAACAGGGTATGGCTACACCTTC
>.|once|TRBJ1-4|TRBV7-2
CASSLAPLAQGYNEKLFF
TGTGCCAGTAGTTTGGCCCCACTGGCGCAGGGCTATAATGAAAAACTGTTTTTT
>.|.|TRBJ2-5|TRBV6-5
CASSSLDRSQETQYF
TGTGCCAGCAGTTCCCTGGACAGAAGTCAAGAGACCCAGTACTTC
>TRBD2|.|TRBJ2-2|TRBV7-3
CASSLSGTSKNAGELFF
TGTGCCAGCAGCTTATCAGGGACTAGCAAAAACGCCGGGGAGCTGTTTTTT
>.|.|TRBJ2-1|TRBV7-3
CASSQDGGYNEQFF
TGTGCCAGCAGTCAAGACGGGGGCTACAATGAGCAGTTCTTC
>.|.|TRBJ2-2|TRBV27
CASTLTGELFF
TGTGCCAGCACTCTTACCGGGGAGCTGTTTTTT
>.|.|TRBJ2-1|TRBV19
CASRSRGSSGYNEQFF
TGTGCCAGTAGAAGTAGGGGTTCTTCGGGCTACAATGAGCAGTTCTTC
>TRBD1|once|TRBJ2-7|TRBV27
CASSLSRGDRGSREQYF
TGTGCCAGCAGTTTATCCAGAGGGGACAGGGGATCGCGCGAGCAGTACTTC
>TRBD2|.|TRBJ2-7|TRBV7-2
CASSLGFLGGGSSYEQYF
TGTGCCAGCAGCTTAGGATTTCTCGGCGGGGGGAGCTCCTACGAGCAGTACTTC
>TRBD1|.|TRBJ1-4|TRBV10-3
CATTGGTASEKLFF
TGTGCCACCACTGGCGGGACAGCAAGCGAAAAACTGTTTTTT